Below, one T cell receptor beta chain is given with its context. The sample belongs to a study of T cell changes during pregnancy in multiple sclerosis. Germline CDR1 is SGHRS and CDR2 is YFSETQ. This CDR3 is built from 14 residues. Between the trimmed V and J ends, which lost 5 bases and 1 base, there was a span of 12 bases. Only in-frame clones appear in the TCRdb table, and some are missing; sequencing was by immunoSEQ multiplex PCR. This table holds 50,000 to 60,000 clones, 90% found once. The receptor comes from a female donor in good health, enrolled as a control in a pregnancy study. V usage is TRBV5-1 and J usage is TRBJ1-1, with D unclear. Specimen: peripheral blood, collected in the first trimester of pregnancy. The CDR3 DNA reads TGCGCCAGCAGTTTTCGAGGCCAGAACACTGAAGCTTTCTTT. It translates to CASSFRGQNTEAFF.